This T cell receptor (beta chain) was found in a study of cytomegalovirus exposure and HLA in healthy donors. The ends were cut back, 0 bases at V and 3 bases at J, with 7 bases in the middle. The CDR3 totals 13 residues. Germline V gene data show CDR1 as SGHKS and CDR2 as YYEKEE (reference sequence). PCR involved 60 Vbeta and 13 Jbeta primers. Using immunoSEQ multiplex PCR, the repertoire was profiled, and TCRdb retains in-frame clones only, with some absent. The data show under 150,000 clones, around three quarters seen once. This chain connects TRBV5-5 to TRBJ2-7; D unclear. This sequence originates from a woman aged 45-59 years in good health and CMV-seronegative. Material for sequencing was PBMCs. This chain's CDR3 is CASSLGADYEQYV. As DNA, the CDR3 is TGTGCCAGCAGCTTGGGCGCAGACTACGAGCAGTACGTC.